The clone carrying this TCR beta chain showed up many times. The library gave individual cDNA molecules unique molecular identifiers. TCRdb fed the RACE reads into MiXCR, producing one record per CDR3 protein. The repertoire has about 95,000 distinct CDR3 sequences, around 10% of them found once; the top ten carry about 3%. The time point here: patch test 2, 6 weeks after DPC sensitization. Treatment specified: therapeutic diphenylcyclopropenone sensitization with weekly scalp DPC. The study drew its donors from alopecia patients who were 18 to 70 years old and suitable for DPC. The sample originates from a study of human T cells and chemical hapten exposure. Study-level information: DPC (0.01%) was patch tested on the upper back and read at 6 days.

The source material was whole blood, sampled in connection with sensitization to the hapten diphenylcyclopropenone (DPC). The clonotype comes from a woman aged 40 to 55 with alopecia areata. Some clones in this sample may be carry-over from other donors' samples.

The CDR3 DNA reads as TGTGCCATCAGTGAATATCGGGACTCCTTCTTCGGGGAGCTGTTTTTT. Translation gives CAISEYRDSFFGELFF. V gene TRBV10-3 combines with J gene TRBJ2-2; the D gene is possibly TRBD2 (6 bases). CDR1 and CDR2 from the germline V gene are ENHRY and SYGVKD. The ends were cut back, 3 bases at V and 7 bases at J, with 18 bases in the middle. The CDR3 has 16 residues.